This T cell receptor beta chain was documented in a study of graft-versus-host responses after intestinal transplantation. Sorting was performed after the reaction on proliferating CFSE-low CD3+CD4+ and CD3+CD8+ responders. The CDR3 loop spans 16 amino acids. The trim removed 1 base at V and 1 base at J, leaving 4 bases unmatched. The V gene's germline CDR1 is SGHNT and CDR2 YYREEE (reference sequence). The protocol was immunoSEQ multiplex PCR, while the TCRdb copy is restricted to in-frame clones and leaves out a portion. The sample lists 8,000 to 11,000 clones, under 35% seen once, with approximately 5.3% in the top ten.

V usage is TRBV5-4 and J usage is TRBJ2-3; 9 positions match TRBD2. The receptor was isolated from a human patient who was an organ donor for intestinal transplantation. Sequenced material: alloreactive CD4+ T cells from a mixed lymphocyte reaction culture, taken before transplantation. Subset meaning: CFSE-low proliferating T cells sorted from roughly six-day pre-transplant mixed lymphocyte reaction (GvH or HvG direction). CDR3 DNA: TGTGCCAGCAGCTTGAAGCGGGGGGTGGGCACAGATACGCAGTATTTT. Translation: CASSLKRGVGTDTQYF.